Following are 5 T cell receptor beta chains from one sample sequenced in a study of beta chain features in type 1 diabetes. General study findings and limits: Within each of all four CD4+ subsets, Type 1 diabetes patients had TCRB CDR3s that were moderately but significantly shorter.

All of the isolated RNA was reverse transcribed, so expressed TCRB transcripts were sequenced. Repertoires were generated with immunoSEQ multiplex PCR, while TCRdb's copy carries only in-frame clones and drops some. The repertoire holds about 27,000 clones, with approximately 55% as singletons. What these receptors recognize is not known. The material sequenced was Tregs from blood. The receptors come from a woman aged 18 to 35 with type 1 diabetes.

The chain is built from TRBV7-2 and TRBJ1-3, with D tentatively TRBD1 (5 bases). The CDR3 sequence is 15 residues long. Germline V gene data show CDR1 as SGHTA and CDR2 as FQGNSA. V lost 5 bases to trimming and J lost 3 bases, with 14 bases between them. The CDR3, as DNA: TGTGCCAGCAGCACCCTGGGGCTGTATGGAAACACCATATATTTT. Translating it yields CASSTLGLYGNTIYF.

This clone occurred once. The J gene is TRBJ2-7, the V gene TRBV5-4; 7 bases agree with TRBD1. Germline trimming cut 4 bases from V and 5 bases from J; bases unmatched to any gene: 6. The CDR3 sequence is 13 residues long. The germline V gene encodes CDR1 SGHNT and CDR2 YYREEE (reference sequence). The CDR3 region is CASSQNRGHEQYF. For the CDR3, the DNA is TGTGCCAGCAGCCAGAACAGGGGCCACGAGCAGTACTTC.

The chain couples TRBV10-3 to TRBJ2-1; 7 bases match TRBD2. Unmatched junction bases numbered 2, after V lost 0 bases and J lost 9 bases. CDR3 size: 13 residues. Germline-derived CDR1 and CDR2 are ENHRY and SYGVKD. The CDR3 DNA is TGTGCCATCAGTGAGTCGCGGGAGTCTGAGCAGTTCTTC. Its protein is CAISESRESEQFF.

CDR3 DNA: TGTGCCAGCAGAAAAGTGGAGGGTTCGGGATCCTACAATGAGCAGTTCTTC. Protein sequence: CASRKVEGSGSYNEQFF. This chain uses TRBV6-9 with TRBJ2-1; tentatively, D is TRBD2 (6 bases). Trimming cost V 6 bases and J 1 base, with 19 bases left between them. The CDR3 runs 17 residues. Germline V gene sequence: CDR1 MNHGY, CDR2 SVAAGI.

The chain links TRBV5-1 to TRBJ2-1; 10 bases are shared with TRBD2. This CDR3 region has 16 residues. V lost 4 bases, J lost 5 bases, and 9 bases stayed unmatched. CDR1 and CDR2 from the germline V gene are SGHRS and YFSETQ. CDR3 DNA: TGCGCCAGCAGCGCCACACCTAGCGGGGGAAACAATGAGCAGTTCTTC. Its protein product is CASSATPSGGNNEQFF.